What follows is one T cell receptor (beta chain) and its context. This specimen belongs to a study of blood T cell repertoires in COVID-19. Repertoires were generated with immunoSEQ multiplex PCR, while TCRdb's copy carries only in-frame clones and drops some. The data contain about 52,000 clones, under 85% of them singletons. Sequenced input: peripheral blood. The sequence was collected from a man between 65 and 85 years old with active COVID-19.

The CDR3 loop reads CASSVGPGRNTEAFF. DNA for the CDR3: TGTGCCAGCAGCGTAGGGCCTGGCAGGAACACTGAAGCTTTCTTT. The chain joins TRBV9 to TRBJ1-1, with D uncertain. CDR1 is SGDLS and CDR2 is YYNGEE in the germline V gene. The CDR3 runs 15 residues. Trimming removed 0 bases from V and 1 base from J, with 10 bases in between.